The 9 T cell receptor beta chains listed next were all sequenced from one sample in a study of blood T cell repertoires in COVID-19. Only in-frame clones appear in the TCRdb table, and some are missing; sequencing was by immunoSEQ multiplex PCR. This sample has 70,000 to 80,000 clones, with approximately 86% found just once. Sequenced input: peripheral blood. The receptors shown here come from a human donor in a cohort sampled during active COVID-19.

The count of this clone is one. The chain couples TRBV9 to TRBJ2-7; D unresolved. The CDR3 sequence is 13 residues long. The V gene lost 2 bases and the J gene lost 2 bases, with 8 bases spanning the gap. Germline-derived CDR1 and CDR2 are SGDLS and YYNGEE. In nucleotides, the CDR3 is TGTGCCAGCAGCGTGGCCCCCACCTACGAGCAGTACTTC. It translates to CASSVAPTYEQYF.

V gene TRBV28 combines with J gene TRBJ1-1; 7 nucleotides match TRBD1. The CDR3 is 14 amino acids. With V trimmed by 6 bases and J by 1 base, 5 bases remained unmatched. Germline CDR1 reads MDHEN; CDR2 reads SYDVKM. The CDR3 region is CASSQTGKNTEAFF. The CDR3 region has the DNA TGTGCCAGCAGCCAGACAGGGAAGAACACTGAAGCTTTCTTT.

This CDR3 is CASSLRGVPYEQYF. The CDR3, as DNA: TGTGCCAGCAGCTTGCGGGGGGTGCCCTACGAGCAGTACTTC. V is TRBV5-4 and J is TRBJ2-7; 7 nucleotides match TRBD2. Germline assignment: CDR1 SGHNT and CDR2 YYREEE (reference sequence). The ends lost 1 base at V and 2 bases at J; junction bases unmatched: 3. This CDR3 comprises 14 residues. The entire variable domain, with the rest obtained from reference TRBV5-4 and TRBJ2-7, is as follows: ETGVTQSPTHLIKTRGQQVTLRCSSQSGHNTVSWYQQALGQGPQFIFQYYREEENGRGNFPPRFSGLQFPNYSSELNVNALELDDSALYLCASSLRGVPYEQYFGPGTRLTVT.

The chain uses TRBV7-3 and TRBJ2-7; 8 positions match TRBD1. CDR1 is SGHTA, CDR2 FQGTGA, per germline. V lost 5 bases and J lost 2; bases outside the gene matches: 5. This CDR3 has 14 amino acids. For the CDR3, the DNA is TGTGCCAGCAGCACCGACAGGGGTCCCTACGAGCAGTACTTC. It encodes CASSTDRGPYEQYF.

The chain is built from TRBV10-2 and TRBJ2-7; TRBD1 matches 7 bases. The CDR3 spans 15 residues. Germline V gene lookup returns CDR1 WSHSY and CDR2 SAAADI. Trimming at V came to 5 bases and at J to 2 bases, leaving 9 bases not matched to a gene. DNA of the CDR3: TGCGCCAGCAGTACCAAGACAGGGTCCCCCTACGAGCAGTACTTC. It is translated as CASSTKTGSPYEQYF.

This sequence joins TRBV5-4 and TRBJ1-2; D possibly corresponds to TRBD1 (6 bases). The CDR3 is 12 amino acids. Trimming took 2 bases from V and 5 from J, leaving 7 bases between them. Per the germline V gene, CDR1 is SGHNT and CDR2 is YYREEE (reference sequence). CDR3 nucleotides: TGTGCCAGCAGCTTTACAGGGTATGGCTACACCTTC. Translating it yields CASSFTGYGYTF.

The chain is built from TRBV5-4 and TRBJ1-6, with 9 bases identical to TRBD1. This CDR3 comprises 16 residues. V dropped 4 bases and J dropped 1; count of bases not matched to a gene: 3. Germline CDR1 is SGHNT and CDR2 is YYREEE (reference sequence). The CDR3 loop reads CASSRQGDSYNSPLHF. The DNA of the CDR3 is TGTGCCAGCAGCCGACAGGGGGATTCCTATAATTCACCCCTCCACTTT. Full variable domain (outside the CDR3, taken from reference TRBV5-4 and TRBJ1-6): ETGVTQSPTHLIKTRGQQVTLRCSSQSGHNTVSWYQQALGQGPQFIFQYYREEENGRGNFPPRFSGLQFPNYSSELNVNALELDDSALYLCASSRQGDSYNSPLHFGNGTRLTVT.

The chain combines TRBV2 with TRBJ2-5; 10 bases are shared with TRBD1. Germline CDR1 SNHLY, CDR2 FYNNEI. This CDR3 has 15 amino acids. V gave up 4 bases and J gave up 5 bases; unmatched junction bases: 7. CDR3 DNA sequence: TGTGCCAGCAGTGCGAAGACAGGGGGCGTGGAGACCCAGTACTTC. Translated: CASSAKTGGVETQYF.

This chain uses TRBV5-4 with TRBJ2-1; 10 positions match TRBD1. Germline lookup yields CDR1 SGHNT and CDR2 YYREEE (reference sequence). The length of the CDR3 is 13 residues. Trimming removed 4 bases from V and 8 bases from J; junction bases left unmatched: 3. DNA for the CDR3: TGTGCCAGCAGCGGGGACAGGGGACATGAGCAGTTCTTC. Encoded protein: CASSGDRGHEQFF. The variable domain in full, completed from reference TRBV5-4 and TRBJ2-1, reads ETGVTQSPTHLIKTRGQQVTLRCSSQSGHNTVSWYQQALGQGPQFIFQYYREEENGRGNFPPRFSGLQFPNYSSELNVNALELDDSALYLCASSGDRGHEQFFGPGTRLTVL.